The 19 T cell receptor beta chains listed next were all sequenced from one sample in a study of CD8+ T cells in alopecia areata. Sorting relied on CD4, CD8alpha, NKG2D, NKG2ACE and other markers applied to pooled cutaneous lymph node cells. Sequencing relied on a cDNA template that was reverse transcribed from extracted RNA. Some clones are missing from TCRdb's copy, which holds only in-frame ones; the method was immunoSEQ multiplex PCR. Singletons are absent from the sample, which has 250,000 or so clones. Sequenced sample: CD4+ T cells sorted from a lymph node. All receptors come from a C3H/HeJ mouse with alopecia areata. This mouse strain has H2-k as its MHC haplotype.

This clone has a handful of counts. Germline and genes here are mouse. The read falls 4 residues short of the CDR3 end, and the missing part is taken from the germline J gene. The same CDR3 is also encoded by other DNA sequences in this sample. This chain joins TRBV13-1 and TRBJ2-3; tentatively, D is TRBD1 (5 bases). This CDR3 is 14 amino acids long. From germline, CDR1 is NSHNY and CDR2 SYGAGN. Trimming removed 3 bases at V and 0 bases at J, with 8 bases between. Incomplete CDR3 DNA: TGTGCCAGCAGTGCTCGGACAAGTGCAGAA. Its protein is CASSARTSAE. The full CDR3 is CASSARTSAETLYF.

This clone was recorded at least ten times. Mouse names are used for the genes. Partial CDR3 DNA: TGTGCTAGCAGTAGATGGGGGAACTATGCT. It is translated as CASSRWGNYA. The whole CDR3 sequence is CASSRWGNYAEQFF. This chain uses TRBV17 with TRBJ2-1; a possible D gene is TRBD2 (6 bases). The CDR3 end falls 4 residues outside the read, so it is completed with the germline J gene. The CDR3 contains 14 residues. The germline V gene encodes CDR1 MNHDT and CDR2 YYDKIL. The V gene lost 2 bases and the J gene lost 1 base, with 6 bases spanning the gap.

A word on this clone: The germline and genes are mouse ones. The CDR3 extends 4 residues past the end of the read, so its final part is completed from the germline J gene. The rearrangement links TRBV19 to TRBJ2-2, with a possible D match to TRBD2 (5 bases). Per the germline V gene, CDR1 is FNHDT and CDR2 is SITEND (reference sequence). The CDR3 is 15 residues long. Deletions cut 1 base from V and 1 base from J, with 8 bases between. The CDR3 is CASSIFGENTGQLYF. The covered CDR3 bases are TGTGCCAGCAGTATATTTGGGGAAAACACCGGG.

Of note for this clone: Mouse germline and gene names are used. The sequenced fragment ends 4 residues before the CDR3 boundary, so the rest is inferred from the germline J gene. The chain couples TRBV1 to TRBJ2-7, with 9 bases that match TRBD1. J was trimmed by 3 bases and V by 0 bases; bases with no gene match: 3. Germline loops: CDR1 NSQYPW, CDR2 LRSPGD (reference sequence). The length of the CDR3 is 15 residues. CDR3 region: CTCSADRTGVYEQYF. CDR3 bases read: TGCACCTGCAGTGCAGATCGGACAGGGGTCTAT.

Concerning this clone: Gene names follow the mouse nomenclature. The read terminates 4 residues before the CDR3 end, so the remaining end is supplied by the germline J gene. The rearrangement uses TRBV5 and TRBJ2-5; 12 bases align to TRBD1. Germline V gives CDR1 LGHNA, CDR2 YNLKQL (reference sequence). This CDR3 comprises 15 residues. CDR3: CASSQRDRGRDTQYF. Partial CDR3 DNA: TGTGCCAGCAGCCAGAGGGACAGGGGGCGCGAC.

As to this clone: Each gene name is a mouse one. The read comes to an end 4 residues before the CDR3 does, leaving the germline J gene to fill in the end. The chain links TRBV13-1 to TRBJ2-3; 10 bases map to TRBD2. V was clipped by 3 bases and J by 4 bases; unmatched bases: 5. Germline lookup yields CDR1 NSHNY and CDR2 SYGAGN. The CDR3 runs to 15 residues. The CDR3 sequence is CASSVPGLGSETLYF. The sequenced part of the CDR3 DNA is TGTGCCAGCAGTGTGCCGGGACTGGGGTCAGAA.

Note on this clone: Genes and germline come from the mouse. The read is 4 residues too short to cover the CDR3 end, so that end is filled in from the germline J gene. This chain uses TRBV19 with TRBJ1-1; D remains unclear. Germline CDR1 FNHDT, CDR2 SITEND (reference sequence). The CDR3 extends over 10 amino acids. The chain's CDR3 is CASSHREVFF. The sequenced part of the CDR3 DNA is TGTGCCAGCAGTCACAGA. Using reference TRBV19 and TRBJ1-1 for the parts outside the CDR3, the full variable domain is GGIITQTPKFLIGQEGQKLTLKCQQNFNHDTMYWYRQDSGKGLRLIYYSITENDLQKGDLSEGYDASREKKSSFSLTVTSAQKNEMAVFLCASSHREVFFGKGTRLTVV.

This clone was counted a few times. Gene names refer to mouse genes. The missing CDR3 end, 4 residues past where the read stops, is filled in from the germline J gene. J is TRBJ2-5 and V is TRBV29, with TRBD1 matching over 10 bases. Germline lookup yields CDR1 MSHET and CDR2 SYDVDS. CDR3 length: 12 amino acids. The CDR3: CARGDRGDTQYF. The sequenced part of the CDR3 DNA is TGTGCCAGAGGGGACAGGGGAGAC.

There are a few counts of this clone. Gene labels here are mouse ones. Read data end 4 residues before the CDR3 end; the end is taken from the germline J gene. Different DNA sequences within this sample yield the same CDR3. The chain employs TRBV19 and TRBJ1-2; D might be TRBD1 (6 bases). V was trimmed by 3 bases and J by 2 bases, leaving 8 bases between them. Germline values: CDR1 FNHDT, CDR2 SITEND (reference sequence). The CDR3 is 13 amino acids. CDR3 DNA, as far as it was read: TGTGCCAGCAGTACAGACAGGAACTCC. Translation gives CASSTDRNS. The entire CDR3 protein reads CASSTDRNSDYTF. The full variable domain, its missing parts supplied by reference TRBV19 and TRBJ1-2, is GGIITQTPKFLIGQEGQKLTLKCQQNFNHDTMYWYRQDSGKGLRLIYYSITENDLQKGDLSEGYDASREKKSSFSLTVTSAQKNEMAVFLCASSTDRNSDYTFGSGTRLLVI.

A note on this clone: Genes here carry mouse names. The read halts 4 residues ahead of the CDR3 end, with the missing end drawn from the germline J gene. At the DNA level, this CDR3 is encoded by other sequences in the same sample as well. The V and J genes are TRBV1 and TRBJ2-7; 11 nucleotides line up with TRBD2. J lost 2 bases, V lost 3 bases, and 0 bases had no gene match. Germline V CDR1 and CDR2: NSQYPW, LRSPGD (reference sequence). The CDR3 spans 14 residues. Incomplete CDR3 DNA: TGCACCTGCAGTGCGACTGGGGGGGCCTAT. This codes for CTCSATGGAY. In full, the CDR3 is CTCSATGGAYEQYF.

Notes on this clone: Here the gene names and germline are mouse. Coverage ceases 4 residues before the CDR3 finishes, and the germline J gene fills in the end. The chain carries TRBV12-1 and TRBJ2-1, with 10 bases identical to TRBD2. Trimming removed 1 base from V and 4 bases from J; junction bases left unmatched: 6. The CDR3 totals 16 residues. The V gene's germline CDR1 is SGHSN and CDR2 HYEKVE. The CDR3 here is CASSLSRLGGYAEQFF. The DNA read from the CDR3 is TGTGCCAGCTCTCTTTCTCGACTGGGGGGTTATGCT.

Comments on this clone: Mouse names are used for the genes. CDR3 in amino acids: CASSEQGIGEVFF. The sequenced part of the CDR3 DNA is TGTGCCAGCAGTGAGCAGGGAATTGGA. This chain links TRBV13-1 with TRBJ1-1; weak D call: TRBD1 (5 bases). The read stops 4 residues short of the end of the CDR3; the missing end is completed from the germline J gene. Per the germline V gene, CDR1 is NSHNY and CDR2 is SYGAGN. There are 13 residues in the CDR3.

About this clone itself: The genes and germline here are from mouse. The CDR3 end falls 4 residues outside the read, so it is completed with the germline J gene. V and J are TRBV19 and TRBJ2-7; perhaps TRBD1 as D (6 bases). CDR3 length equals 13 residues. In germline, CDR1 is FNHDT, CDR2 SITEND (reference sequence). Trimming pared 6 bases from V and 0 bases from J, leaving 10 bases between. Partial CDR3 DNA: TGTGCCAGCAACGACAGGAGCTCCTAT. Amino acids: CASNDRSSY. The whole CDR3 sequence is CASNDRSSYEQYF.

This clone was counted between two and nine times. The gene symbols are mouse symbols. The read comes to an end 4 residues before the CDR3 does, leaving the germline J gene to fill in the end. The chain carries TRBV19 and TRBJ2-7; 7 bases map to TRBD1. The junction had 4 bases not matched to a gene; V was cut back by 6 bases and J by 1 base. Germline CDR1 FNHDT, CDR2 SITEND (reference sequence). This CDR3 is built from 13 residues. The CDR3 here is CASTNRGSYEQYF. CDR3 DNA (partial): TGTGCCAGCACCAACAGGGGATCCTAT. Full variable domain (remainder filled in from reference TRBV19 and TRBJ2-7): GGIITQTPKFLIGQEGQKLTLKCQQNFNHDTMYWYRQDSGKGLRLIYYSITENDLQKGDLSEGYDASREKKSSFSLTVTSAQKNEMAVFLCASTNRGSYEQYFGPGTRLTVL.

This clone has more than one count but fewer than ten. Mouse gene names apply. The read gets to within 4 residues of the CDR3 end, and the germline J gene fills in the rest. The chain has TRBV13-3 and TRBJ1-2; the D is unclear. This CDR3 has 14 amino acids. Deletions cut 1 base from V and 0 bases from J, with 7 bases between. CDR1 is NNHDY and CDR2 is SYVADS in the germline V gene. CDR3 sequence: CASSDSDANSDYTF. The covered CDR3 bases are TGTGCCAGCAGTGATTCAGATGCAAACTCC.

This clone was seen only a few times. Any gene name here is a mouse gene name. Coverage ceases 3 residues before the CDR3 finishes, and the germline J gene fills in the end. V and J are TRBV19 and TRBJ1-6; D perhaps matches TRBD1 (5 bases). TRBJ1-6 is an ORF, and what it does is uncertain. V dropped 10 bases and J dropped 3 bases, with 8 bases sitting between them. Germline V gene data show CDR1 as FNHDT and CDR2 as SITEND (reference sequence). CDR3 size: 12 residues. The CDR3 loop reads CAVGGYNSPLYF. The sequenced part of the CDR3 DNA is TGTGCCGTGGGGGGCTATAATTCGCCC.

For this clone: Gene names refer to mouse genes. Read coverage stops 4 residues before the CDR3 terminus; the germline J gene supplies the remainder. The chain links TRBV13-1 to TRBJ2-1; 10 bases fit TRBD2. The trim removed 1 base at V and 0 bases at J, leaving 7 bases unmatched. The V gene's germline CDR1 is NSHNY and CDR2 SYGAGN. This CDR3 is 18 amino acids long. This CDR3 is CASSDRGLGDYNYAEQFF. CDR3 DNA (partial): TGTGCCAGCAGTGATCGCGGACTGGGGGATTATAACTATGCT.

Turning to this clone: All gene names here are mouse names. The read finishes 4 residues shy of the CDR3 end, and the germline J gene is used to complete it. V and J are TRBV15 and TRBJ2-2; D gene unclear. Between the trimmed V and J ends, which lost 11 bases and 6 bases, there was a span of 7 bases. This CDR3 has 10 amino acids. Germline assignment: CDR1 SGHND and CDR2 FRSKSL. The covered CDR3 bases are TGTGCCGCCCAGTCCGGG. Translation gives CAAQSG. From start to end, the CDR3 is CAAQSGQLYF.

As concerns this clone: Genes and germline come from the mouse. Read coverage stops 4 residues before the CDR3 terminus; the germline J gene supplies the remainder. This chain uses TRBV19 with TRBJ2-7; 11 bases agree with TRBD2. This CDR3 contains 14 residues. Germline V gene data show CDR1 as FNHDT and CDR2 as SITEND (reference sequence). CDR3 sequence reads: CASSPTGGEYEQYF. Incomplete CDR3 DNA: TGTGCCAGCAGCCCGACTGGGGGGGAATAT.